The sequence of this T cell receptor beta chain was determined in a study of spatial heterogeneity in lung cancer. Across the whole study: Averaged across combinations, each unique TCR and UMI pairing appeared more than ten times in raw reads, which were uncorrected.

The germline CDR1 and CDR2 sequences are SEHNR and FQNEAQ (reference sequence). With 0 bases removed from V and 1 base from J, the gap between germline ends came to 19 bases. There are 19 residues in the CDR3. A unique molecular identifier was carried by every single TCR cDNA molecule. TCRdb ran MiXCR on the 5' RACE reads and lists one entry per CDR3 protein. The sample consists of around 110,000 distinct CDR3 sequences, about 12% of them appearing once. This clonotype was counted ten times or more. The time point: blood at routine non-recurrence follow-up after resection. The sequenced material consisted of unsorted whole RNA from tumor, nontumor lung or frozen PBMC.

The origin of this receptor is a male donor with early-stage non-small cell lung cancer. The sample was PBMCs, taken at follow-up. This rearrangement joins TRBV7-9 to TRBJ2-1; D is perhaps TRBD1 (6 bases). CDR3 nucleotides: TGTGCCAGCAGCTTAGCGTTTGGGGGCGAGACCATTTCCTACAATGAGCAGTTCTTC. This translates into CASSLAFGGETISYNEQFF.